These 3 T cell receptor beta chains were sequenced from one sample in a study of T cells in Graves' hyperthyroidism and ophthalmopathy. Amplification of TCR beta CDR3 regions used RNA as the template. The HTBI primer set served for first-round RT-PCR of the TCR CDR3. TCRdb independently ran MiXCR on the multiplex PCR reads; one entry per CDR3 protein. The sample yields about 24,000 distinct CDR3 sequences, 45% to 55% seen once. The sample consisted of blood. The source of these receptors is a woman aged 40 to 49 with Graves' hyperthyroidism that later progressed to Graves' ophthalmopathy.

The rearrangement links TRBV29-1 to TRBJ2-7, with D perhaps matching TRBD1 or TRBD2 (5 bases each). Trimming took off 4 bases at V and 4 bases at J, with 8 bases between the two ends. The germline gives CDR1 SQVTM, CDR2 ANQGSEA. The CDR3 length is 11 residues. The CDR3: CSVAGLYEQYF. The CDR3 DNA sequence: TGCAGCGTTGCGGGGCTGTACGAGCAGTACTTC.

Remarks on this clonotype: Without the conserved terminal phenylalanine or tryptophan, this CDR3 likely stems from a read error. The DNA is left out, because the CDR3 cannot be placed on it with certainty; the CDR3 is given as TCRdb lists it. The CDR3 is CASSLLERSVYT. The V call is TRBV7-2, the J call TRBJ2-7. CDR1 SGHTA and CDR2 FQGNSA come from the germline V gene. The CDR3 spans 12 amino acids, including both terminal residues.

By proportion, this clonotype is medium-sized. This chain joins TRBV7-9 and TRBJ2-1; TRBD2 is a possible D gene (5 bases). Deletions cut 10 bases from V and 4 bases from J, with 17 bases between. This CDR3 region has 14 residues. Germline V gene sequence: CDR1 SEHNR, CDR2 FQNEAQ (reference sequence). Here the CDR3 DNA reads TGTGCCACCCCCGGGGTTCGCTCTTACAATGAGCAGTTCTTC. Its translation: CATPGVRSYNEQFF.